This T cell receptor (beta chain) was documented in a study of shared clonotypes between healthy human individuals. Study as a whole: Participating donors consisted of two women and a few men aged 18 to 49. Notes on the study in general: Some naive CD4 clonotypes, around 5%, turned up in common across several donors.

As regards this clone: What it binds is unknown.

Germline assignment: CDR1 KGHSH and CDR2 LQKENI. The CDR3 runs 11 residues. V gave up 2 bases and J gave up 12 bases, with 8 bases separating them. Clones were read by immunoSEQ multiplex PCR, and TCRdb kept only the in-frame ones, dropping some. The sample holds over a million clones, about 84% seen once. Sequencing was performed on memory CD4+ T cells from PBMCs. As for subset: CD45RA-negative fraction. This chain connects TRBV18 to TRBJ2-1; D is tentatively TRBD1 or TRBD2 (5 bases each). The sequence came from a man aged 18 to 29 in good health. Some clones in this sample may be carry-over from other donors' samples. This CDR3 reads CASSPGTTQFF. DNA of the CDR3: TGTGCCAGCTCACCAGGGACCACGCAGTTCTTC.